This TCR beta chain was captured by sequencing in a study of blood T cells in healthy people across ages. With regard to this clonotype: Antigen: not known.

The CDR3 is made up of 16 amino acids. Between the trimmed V and J ends, which lost 0 bases and 2 bases, there was a span of 14 bases. The germline V gene has CDR1 ENHRY and CDR2 SYGVKD. A J-beta primer mix and a sample-barcoded 5' primer were used in a second PCR of roughly 6 to 12 cycles. Template switching added a 12-random-nucleotide identifier to every cDNA molecule. Every sample gave at least 2.5 million paired-end reads containing CDR3. From the 5' RACE reads, TCRdb called clonotypes with MiXCR, one entry per CDR3 protein. The repertoire has 1.5 million to 2 million distinct CDR3 sequences, roughly 43% of them found once; the top ten carry 23%. Findings and limits, study-wide: Shifts in expanded clonotypes may have been confounded by donor CMV status, which was unknown. With age, beta diversity per million T cells declined roughly linearly, significantly by about 40.

The rearrangement uses TRBV10-3 and TRBJ2-7, with D possibly TRBD1 on 6 matching bases. This sequence originates from a human donor in good health. Input material: blood. The CDR3, as DNA: TGTGCCATCAGTGAGTCCCAGACAGGAACCCCCTACGAGCAGTACTTC. Its protein is CAISESQTGTPYEQYF.